The next 6 T cell receptor beta chains were all read from a single sample in a study of early T cells in non-severe SARS-CoV-2 infection. From the 5' RACE reads, TCRdb called clonotypes with MiXCR, one entry per CDR3 protein. Of roughly 50,000 distinct CDR3 sequences listed, roughly 9.3% are singletons. Source material: whole blood. The receptors were gathered from an adult who was a healthcare worker with PCR-confirmed SARS-CoV-2 infection or an uninfected control (not recorded which).

A few counts support this clonotype. CDR3 bases: TGCAGCGGGGTTGGTTCCTACAATGAGCAGTTCTTC. This encodes CSGVGSYNEQFF. The V gene is TRBV29-1, the J gene TRBJ2-1; D gene ambiguous. Trimming cost V 7 bases and J 1 base, with 8 bases left between them. The length of the CDR3 is 12 residues. CDR1 and CDR2 (germline): SQVTM, ANQGSEA.

This clonotype was counted at least ten times. The gene calls are TRBV24-1 and TRBJ2-1; 10 bases line up with TRBD2. Unmatched junction bases numbered 5, after V lost 1 base and J lost 6 bases. The CDR3 loop spans 16 amino acids. CDR1 and CDR2 from the germline V gene are KGHDR and SFDVKD. The CDR3 loop reads CATSDFPSGRANEQFF. The CDR3 DNA follows: TGTGCCACCAGTGATTTCCCCAGCGGGAGGGCCAATGAGCAGTTCTTC.

The gene calls are TRBV7-9 and TRBJ1-2, with D possibly matching TRBD1 (6 bases). Per the germline V gene, CDR1 is SEHNR and CDR2 is FQNEAQ (reference sequence). V shed 5 bases and J shed 8 bases, with 21 bases lying between them. The CDR3 loop spans 15 amino acids. In nucleotides, the CDR3 is TGTGCCAGCAGCACCCCAGGGGCAGGGGTTCCCGGCTACACCTTC. Encoded protein: CASSTPGAGVPGYTF.

The V and J genes are TRBV10-3 and TRBJ2-1, with TRBD2 matching 10 bases. Germline assignment: CDR1 ENHRY and CDR2 SYGVKD. Unmatched junction bases numbered 9, after V lost 5 bases and J lost 5 bases. The CDR3 is made up of 16 amino acids. CDR3 region: CAISQRLAGANNEQFF. Here the CDR3 DNA reads TGTGCCATCAGTCAGCGTCTAGCGGGAGCTAACAATGAGCAGTTCTTC.

This clonotype was recorded at least ten times. The rearrangement links TRBV7-2 to TRBJ1-1; D gene ambiguous. V was cut by 1 base and J by 2 bases, with 8 bases left in between. CDR1 and CDR2 from the germline V gene are SGHTA and FQGNSA. The CDR3 loop spans 14 amino acids. The CDR3 is CASSLVWSNTEAFF. CDR3 coding DNA: TGTGCCAGCAGCTTAGTATGGAGCAACACTGAAGCTTTCTTT. Full variable domain (missing parts from reference TRBV7-2 and TRBJ1-1): GAGVSQSPSNKVTEKGKDVELRCDPISGHTALYWYRQSLGQGLEFLIYFQGNSAPDKSGLPSDRFSAERTGGSVSTLTIQRTQQEDSAVYLCASSLVWSNTEAFFGQGTRLTVV.

The chain joins TRBV3-1 to TRBJ2-7; no firm D call. Germline V gives CDR1 LGHDT, CDR2 YNNKEL (reference sequence). V was shortened by 3 bases and J by 6 bases, with 12 bases between the two germline ends. The CDR3 loop spans 13 amino acids. The CDR3 DNA reads as TGTGCCAGCAGCCACGGGTTTATATTCGAGCAGTACTTC. Amino acids: CASSHGFIFEQYF.